This is a list of T cell receptor beta chains from one sample in a study of T cells in localized non-small cell lung cancer. Clones were read by immunoSEQ multiplex PCR, and TCRdb kept only the in-frame ones, dropping some. The table has around 20,000 clones, about four fifths seen once; the top ten hold 25%. The sequencing here drew on peripheral blood, taken before any cancer treatment. These receptors were collected from an older female donor with stage I lung adenocarcinoma. Both conserved end residues are part of each CDR3. A D gene is named only where the DNA matches it firmly. The size of a clone is reported for some rows only, either as once, few or many, or as a class for expanded clones.

J gene	D gene	clone size	V gene	CDR3 DNA	CDR3 protein
TRBJ1-1	TRBD1	.	TRBV6-1	TGTGCCAGCAGGGACCGGGACAGGGTGAACACTGAAGCTTTCTTT	CASRDRDRVNTEAFF
TRBJ1-5	.	.	TRBV7-9	TGTGCCAGCAGCCCTACAGATAGCAATCAGCCCCAGCATTTT	CASSPTDSNQPQHF
TRBJ1-6	TRBD1	.	TRBV11-2	TGTGCCAGCACCCCGAGGGGACAGGGAGATTCACCCCTCCACTTT	CASTPRGQGDSPLHF
TRBJ1-1	.	.	TRBV6-6	TGTGCCAGCGCCTACTCCAGGGTTTACACTGAAGCTTTCTTT	CASAYSRVYTEAFF
TRBJ2-1	.	.	TRBV5-4	TGTGCCAGCAGCTTGCTAAAGGGCCATTACAATGAGCAGTTCTTC	CASSLLKGHYNEQFF
TRBJ1-5	.	.	TRBV27	TGTGCCAGCAGTTTATCGATTTCGGGGGGACATCAGCCCCAGCATTTT	CASSLSISGGHQPQHF
TRBJ1-4	TRBD1	.	TRBV7-6	TGTGCCAGCAGCATCCGGCCGGGACAGTCGGGAGAAAAACTGTTTTTT	CASSIRPGQSGEKLFF
TRBJ1-6	TRBD1	.	TRBV7-9	TGTGCCAGCAGCTTAAGACAGGGAGCTAATTCACCCCTCCACTTT	CASSLRQGANSPLHF
TRBJ2-7	.	.	TRBV5-2	TGTGCCAGCAGCCGTCTAGCGCGAGGTTCCTACGAGCAGTACTTC	CASSRLARGSYEQYF
TRBJ1-5	.	once	TRBV19	TGTGCCAGTAGTATAGAGGGGGGGGTGAGCAATCAGCCCCAGCATTTT	CASSIEGGVSNQPQHF
TRBJ1-2	.	.	TRBV2	TGTGCCAGCAGTGGGACAGTCGATGGCTACACCTTC	CASSGTVDGYTF
TRBJ2-3	.	.	TRBV5-4	TGTGCCAGCAGCTTGGCCCGGGGTGGCACAGATACGCAGTATTTT	CASSLARGGTDTQYF
TRBJ1-2	TRBD1	.	TRBV4-3	TGCGCCAGCAGCCAAGTCCAGGGGGACTATGGCTACACCTTC	CASSQVQGDYGYTF
TRBJ2-5	.	.	TRBV10-3	TGTGCCATTCGGACACAGGTGGAGGAGACCCAGTACTTC	CAIRTQVEETQYF
TRBJ2-6	.	.	TRBV5-1	TGCGCCAGCAGCCCCCTCCCGAGCTCTGGGGCCAACGTCCTGACTTTC	CASSPLPSSGANVLTF
TRBJ2-3	TRBD2	.	TRBV9	TGTGCCTCCGGGACTAGCGGGGGGAGCACAGATACGCAGTATTTT	CASGTSGGSTDTQYF
TRBJ1-5	.	once	TRBV30	TGTGCCTGGAGTGCCTCGACAGATTCTTATAGCAATCAGCCCCAGCATTTT	CAWSASTDSYSNQPQHF
TRBJ1-2	.	.	TRBV7-3	TGTGCCAGCAGCTCCATCCCAGGGTTACGGGATGGCTACACCTTC	CASSSIPGLRDGYTF
TRBJ1-2	TRBD1	.	TRBV7-2	TGTGCCAGCAGCCTGACGACAGGGCCCTCCTATGGCTACACCTTC	CASSLTTGPSYGYTF
TRBJ2-7	TRBD2	.	TRBV4-1	TGCGCCAGCAGCCTACCGGGACTAGCGGCCGAGCAGTACTTC	CASSLPGLAAEQYF
TRBJ2-1	.	.	TRBV7-3	TGTGCCAGCAGCTCGGGACATAGCTCCTACAATGAGCAGTTCTTC	CASSSGHSSYNEQFF
TRBJ2-2	.	.	TRBV19	TGTGCCAGTAGCCCCCAGGGAGGCGGCGGCGGGGAGCTGTTTTTT	CASSPQGGGGGELFF
TRBJ2-6	.	.	TRBV13	TGTGCCAGCAGCTTGGGGACCCCGGGGGGGGCCAACGTCCTGACTTTC	CASSLGTPGGANVLTF
TRBJ1-1	.	.	TRBV6-6	TGTGCCAGCAGTTACGGGGGGAACACTGAAGCTTTCTTT	CASSYGGNTEAFF
TRBJ2-5	.	.	TRBV11-3	TGTGCCAGCAGCTTACCGGCGGAGACCCAGTACTTC	CASSLPAETQYF
TRBJ2-7	.	.	TRBV25-1	TGTGCCAGCAGTGTCCCAGGGAGCTACGAGCAGTACTTC	CASSVPGSYEQYF
TRBJ2-3	.	.	TRBV4-1	TGCGCCAGCAGCCAAGAAGGGACACATAGACCCACAGATACGCAGTATTTT	CASSQEGTHRPTDTQYF
TRBJ2-3	.	.	TRBV10-3	TGTGCCATCAGTGAGTCTAGGAGCACAGATACGCAGTATTTT	CAISESRSTDTQYF
TRBJ2-3	.	.	TRBV7-8	TGTGCCAGCAGCTCGGGAGCTCCGCAGTATTTT	CASSSGAPQYF
TRBJ2-5	TRBD2	.	TRBV30	TGTGCCTGGAGTACCTCTAGCGGGGGGGGTGAGACCCAGTACTTC	CAWSTSSGGGETQYF
TRBJ1-1	.	.	TRBV25-1	TGTGCCAGCAGTGAATACCCGGGGGCGAACACTGAAGCTTTCTTT	CASSEYPGANTEAFF
TRBJ2-3	.	few	TRBV6-5	TGTGCCAGCAGTTACTTGGGGTCAGATACGCAGTATTTT	CASSYLGSDTQYF
TRBJ1-5	TRBD1	.	TRBV30	TGTGCCTGGAGTGACGGACAGGGAAAGCCCCAGCATTTT	CAWSDGQGKPQHF
TRBJ2-7	TRBD1	once	TRBV6-5	TGTGCCTCCGGACAGGGGCTGGCCGAGCAGTACTTC	CASGQGLAEQYF
TRBJ2-1	.	.	TRBV6-1	TGTGCCAGCACTGGCCGGACCTACAATGAGCAGTTCTTC	CASTGRTYNEQFF
TRBJ1-2	.	.	TRBV6-5	TGTGCCAGCAGTTACTCTGAGGTGGGGACCTATGGCTACACCTTC	CASSYSEVGTYGYTF
TRBJ1-5	TRBD1	few	TRBV6-5	TGTGCCAGCAGTGACAGGGGTGGCAATCAGCCCCAGCATTTT	CASSDRGGNQPQHF
TRBJ2-3	.	.	TRBV13	TGTGCCAGCAGCTCCCTCGTGGATACGCAGTATTTT	CASSSLVDTQYF
TRBJ2-3	TRBD1	.	TRBV6-4	TGTGCCAGCAGTGTGGACAGGGGATACGATACGCAGTATTTT	CASSVDRGYDTQYF
TRBJ1-5	.	.	TRBV30	TGTGCCTGGGAGAGGGGGGGCAATCAGCCCCAGCATTTT	CAWERGGNQPQHF
TRBJ1-5	.	once	TRBV19	TGTGCCAGTAGTATCAATTCAGGATCGCAGCCCCAGCATTTT	CASSINSGSQPQHF
TRBJ1-1	.	.	TRBV7-6	TGTGCCAGCAGCTTAGGACTTTCGGAGTCAAACACTGAAGCTTTCTTT	CASSLGLSESNTEAFF
TRBJ1-5	TRBD1	once	TRBV18	TGTGCCAGCTCCCGTCTCGGGCAGGGGGCTGGACAGCCCCAGCATTTT	CASSRLGQGAGQPQHF
TRBJ2-5	TRBD1	.	TRBV11-3	TGTGCCAGCAGCGACACGGGACAGAACCAAGAGACCCAGTACTTC	CASSDTGQNQETQYF
TRBJ2-3	.	.	TRBV19	TGTGCCAGTAGTACAGACAAGAGGTATACAGATACGCAGTATTTT	CASSTDKRYTDTQYF
TRBJ2-7	TRBD1	.	TRBV6-1	TGTGCCAGCAGGGGGACAGGGTTTTCCCACGAGCAGTACTTC	CASRGTGFSHEQYF
TRBJ1-2	.	.	TRBV11-2	TGTGCCAGCAGCTCCATACATCGACAGTTCTATGGCTACACCTTC	CASSSIHRQFYGYTF
TRBJ1-2	TRBD1	.	TRBV7-2	TGTGCCAGCAGCTTACCCGGACAGGGACCAATAAACTATGGCTACACCTTC	CASSLPGQGPINYGYTF
TRBJ2-5	TRBD2	.	TRBV30	TGTGCCTGGAGGCAGGTAGGGAGGGAACAAGAGACCCAGTACTTC	CAWRQVGREQETQYF
TRBJ2-2	.	.	TRBV10-1	TGCGCCAGCAGTGAAGGTGACCCCGGGGAGCTGTTTTTT	CASSEGDPGELFF
TRBJ2-5	TRBD1	.	TRBV19	TGTGCCAGTAGTTCGGGACAGTCTCAAGAGACCCAGTACTTC	CASSSGQSQETQYF
TRBJ2-3	TRBD1	.	TRBV2	TGTGCCAGCAATTTCCAGGGGGTCTGGGATACGCAGTATTTT	CASNFQGVWDTQYF
TRBJ2-1	.	.	TRBV5-8	TGTGCCAGCAGCTTTCAGGGCAGCTCCTACAATGAGCAGTTCTTC	CASSFQGSSYNEQFF
TRBJ2-7	.	.	TRBV20-1	TGCAGTGCAACCGCACCGTACGAGCAGTACTTC	CSATAPYEQYF
TRBJ2-3	TRBD2	.	TRBV27	TGTGCCAGCAGTTCCGGACGGGGGGGTAGCACAGATACGCAGTATTTT	CASSSGRGGSTDTQYF